This entry concerns a single T cell receptor beta chain. Participants' own reports of clinical history determined their cohort assignment. The method was immunoSEQ multiplex PCR; TCRdb's version includes in-frame clones alone and lacks a portion of them. The table records roughly 200,000 clones, 85% of them present only once. The data originate from a study of blood T cell repertoires in COVID-19. The V and J ends lost 2 bases and 5 bases respectively, with 9 bases between them. This CDR3 comprises 13 residues. Germline V gene sequence: CDR1 SGHTA, CDR2 FQGNSA. The clonotype was recovered from a man aged 40-49 years who had recovered from COVID-19. The chain links TRBV7-2 to TRBJ2-5; D gene ambiguous. The sample was PBMCs or T cells enriched from blood (not recorded which). CDR3 residues: CASSLNHGETQYF. The CDR3 coding sequence is TGTGCCAGCAGCTTAAACCACGGGGAGACCCAGTACTTC. Full variable domain (missing parts from reference TRBV7-2 and TRBJ2-5): GAGVSQSPSNKVTEKGKDVELRCDPISGHTALYWYRQSLGQGLEFLIYFQGNSAPDKSGLPSDRFSAERTGGSVSTLTIQRTQQEDSAVYLCASSLNHGETQYFGPGTRLLVL.